The 30 T cell receptor beta chains below all came from one sample that was sequenced in a study of beta chain features in type 1 diabetes. No cognate antigen is known for these TCRs. The sequenced template was cDNA made from the entire isolated RNA. TCRdb's copy holds only in-frame clones and misses some; the assay was immunoSEQ multiplex PCR. The sample includes hundreds of thousands of clones, over 11% seen only once; the top ten take 0.03% to 0.045%. Overall study results and limits: Shorter TCRB CDR3s, moderately but significantly so, marked every one of the four CD4+ subsets in Type 1 diabetes patients.

The material sequenced was naive CD4+ T cells from blood. The source of these receptors is a man aged 18 to 29 with type 1 diabetes.

This clone was picked up a small number of times. The chain has TRBV14 and TRBJ2-7, with no clear D. In germline, CDR1 is SGHDN, CDR2 FVKESK. Between the trimmed V and J ends, which lost 1 base and 2 bases, there was a span of 15 bases. There are 16 residues in the CDR3. The CDR3 region is CASSQVARVDPYEQYF. CDR3 DNA: TGTGCCAGCAGCCAAGTAGCCAGAGTCGACCCCTACGAGCAGTACTTC. Filled out from reference TRBV14 and TRBJ2-7, the complete variable domain reads EAGVTQFPSHSVIEKGQTVTLRCDPISGHDNLYWYRRVMGKEIKFLLHFVKESKQDESGMPNNRFLAERTGGTYSTLKVQPAELEDSGVYFCASSQVARVDPYEQYFGPGTRLTVT.

The genes are TRBV7-8 and TRBJ1-3; no clear D. From germline, CDR1 is SGHVS and CDR2 FQNEAQ. The CDR3 length is 16 residues. V lost 0 bases to trimming and J lost 0 bases, with 9 bases between them. The CDR3 is CASSLAIGSSGNTIYF. CDR3 nucleotides: TGTGCCAGCAGCTTAGCGATTGGGAGCTCTGGAAACACCATATATTTT.

The V gene is TRBV25-1, the J gene TRBJ2-3; 8 positions agree with TRBD1. CDR1 and CDR2 (germline): MGHDK, SYGVNS. CDR3 length: 15 residues. V shed 4 bases, J shed 5 bases, and the junction held 8 bases outside the gene matches. CDR3 region: CASSVSGGLIDTQYF. Written as DNA, the CDR3 is TGTGCCAGCAGTGTATCAGGGGGCCTAATAGATACGCAGTATTTT.

This chain joins TRBV7-9 and TRBJ2-2; D remains ambiguous. The CDR3 loop spans 15 amino acids. Trimming shortened V by 6 bases and J by 0 bases, and 11 bases separated the two germline ends. Germline V lookup: CDR1 SEHNR, CDR2 FQNEAQ (reference sequence). The CDR3 DNA reads TGTGCCAGCAGTTTGGCCATTTCGAACACCGGGGAGCTGTTTTTT. Translated: CASSLAISNTGELFF.

The rearrangement joins TRBV15 to TRBJ2-7; TRBD2 is a possible D gene (6 bases). From germline, CDR1 is LNHNV and CDR2 YYDKDF (reference sequence). The CDR3 sequence is 15 residues long. Deletions cut 0 bases from V and 0 bases from J, with 9 bases between. DNA for the CDR3: TGTGCCACCAGCAGAGATTTGGAGGGCTCCTACGAGCAGTACTTC. This sequence encodes CATSRDLEGSYEQYF.

The table lists this clone with a few counts. The chain couples TRBV7-2 to TRBJ2-7, with 10 bases lining up with TRBD2. The germline gives CDR1 SGHTA, CDR2 FQGNSA. V lost 2 bases, J lost 3 bases, and 16 bases stayed unmatched. The CDR3 runs to 19 residues. The DNA of the CDR3 is TGTGCCAGCAGCTTACGGACCTCTAGCGGGGGCCCGAATTTCTACGAGCAGTACTTC. Translated, it gives CASSLRTSSGGPNFYEQYF.

This clone was picked up a small number of times. CDR3 sequence (DNA): TGCAGCGTTGGGGGTAGCGGGGGATCTTACACAGATACGCAGTATTTT. Translated: CSVGGSGGSYTDTQYF. This chain connects TRBV29-1 to TRBJ2-3; TRBD2 matches at 9 bases. Trimming took 4 bases from V and 2 from J; bases not matched to a gene: 10. Looked up from germline, CDR1 is SQVTM and CDR2 is ANQGSEA. The length of the CDR3 is 16 residues.

The CDR3 DNA is TGTGCCTGGACCCCGTCAGGGGCGGGCAATCAGCCCCAGCATTTT. This gives the protein CAWTPSGAGNQPQHF. V gene TRBV30 combines with J gene TRBJ1-5; D may be TRBD1 (6 bases). With 4 bases removed from V and 2 bases from J, the gap between germline ends came to 15 bases. This CDR3 is 15 amino acids long. Germline values: CDR1 GTSNPN, CDR2 SVGIG (reference sequence).

The gene calls are TRBV6-9 and TRBJ2-1; 9 bases map to TRBD2. The germline gives CDR1 MNHGY, CDR2 SVAAGI. The CDR3 is made up of 20 amino acids. Losses at the gene ends were 4 bases for V and 0 bases for J; bases not matched to a gene: 16. CDR3 sequence reads: CASSSSLAGWNVVSYNEQFF. The CDR3 DNA is TGTGCCAGCAGTTCCTCGCTAGCGGGATGGAATGTAGTCTCCTACAATGAGCAGTTCTTC.

The V call is TRBV29-1, the J call TRBJ1-2; D remains unclear. CDR1 SQVTM and CDR2 ANQGSEA come from the germline V gene. The CDR3 has 12 amino acids. Trimming took 6 bases from V and 2 from J, leaving 10 bases between them. DNA for the CDR3: TGCAGCGTGGACCGGCCCAACTATGGCTACACCTTC. Translation gives CSVDRPNYGYTF.

This sequence joins TRBV28 and TRBJ2-7; TRBD2 might be the D (7 bases). Germline-derived CDR1 and CDR2 are MDHEN and SYDVKM. CDR3 length: 16 amino acids. Trimming took off 2 bases at V and 1 base at J, with 15 bases between the two ends. CDR3 in amino acids: CASSLIGGGDSYEQYF. CDR3 in DNA: TGTGCCAGCAGTTTAATTGGCGGGGGCGATTCCTACGAGCAGTACTTC.

The table lists this clone with a few counts. V and J are TRBV27 and TRBJ1-1; TRBD1 matches 7 bases. The CDR3 consists of 15 residues. Germline trimming cut 4 bases from V and 1 base from J; bases unmatched to any gene: 6. Germline CDR1 MNHEY, CDR2 SMNVEV (reference sequence). The CDR3 spells CASSSLGQRNTEAFF. DNA for the CDR3: TGTGCCAGCAGTTCCCTGGGACAGCGGAACACTGAAGCTTTCTTT.

This clone has just a few counts. The CDR3 region is CASKAVSSYNEQFF. CDR3 in DNA: TGTGCCAGCAAAGCGGTTAGCTCCTACAATGAGCAGTTCTTC. This rearrangement joins TRBV2 to TRBJ2-1, with a possible D match to TRBD2 (5 bases). CDR1 is SNHLY, CDR2 FYNNEI, per germline. CDR3 length: 14 amino acids. V lost 7 bases to trimming and J lost 0 bases, with 10 bases between them.

This clone was counted between two and nine times. The chain is built from TRBV5-1 and TRBJ2-5; 9 nucleotides line up with TRBD2. The CDR3 has 16 amino acids. Germline CDR1 reads SGHRS; CDR2 reads YFSETQ. Trimming took 4 bases from V and 2 from J; bases not matched to a gene: 9. In nucleotides, the CDR3 is TGCGCCAGCAGCGACCTCTCAGCGGGGGGACAAGAGACCCAGTACTTC. Residues: CASSDLSAGGQETQYF. Combining the CDR3 with reference TRBV5-1 and TRBJ2-5 gives the whole variable domain KAGVTQTPRYLIKTRGQQVTLSCSPISGHRSVSWYQQTPGQGLQFLFEYFSETQRNKGNFPGRFSGRQFSNSRSEMNVSTLELGDSALYLCASSDLSAGGQETQYFGPGTRLLVL.

Comment on this clone: An end of the junction does not agree with germline; a read error may underlie this. The rearrangement links TRBV7-7 to TRBJ2-5; 10 bases align to TRBD2. Germline V gene data show CDR1 as SSHAT and CDR2 as FNYEAQ (reference sequence). The CDR3 consists of 13 residues. The CDR3 here is CASSLAGGETQYF. The CDR3 bases are TGTGCTAGCAGCTTAGCGGGGGGCGAGACCCAGTACTTC.

This clone appeared a few times. The rearrangement uses TRBV10-3 and TRBJ1-1, with 7 bases matching TRBD1. The CDR3 covers 13 residues. V trimming: 10 bases; J trimming: 3 bases; junction bases outside the gene matches: 8. Germline CDR1 ENHRY, CDR2 SYGVKD. The CDR3 DNA reads TGTGCCAATACACAGGGGTCCGACACTGAAGCTTTCTTT. It translates to CANTQGSDTEAFF.

This clone appeared a few times. The chain combines TRBV19 with TRBJ1-1; no definite D call. From germline, CDR1 is LNHDA and CDR2 SQIVND (reference sequence). The ends were cut back, 7 bases at V and 1 base at J, with 10 bases in the middle. The CDR3 runs 13 residues. The CDR3 bases are TGTGCCAGTACCTACAGAAAGAACACTGAAGCTTTCTTT. Translated: CASTYRKNTEAFF. Combining the CDR3 with reference TRBV19 and TRBJ1-1 gives the whole variable domain DGGITQSPKYLFRKEGQNVTLSCEQNLNHDAMYWYRQDPGQGLRLIYYSQIVNDFQKGDIAEGYSVSREKKESFPLTVTSAQKNPTAFYLCASTYRKNTEAFFGQGTRLTVV.

A few counts support this clone. The rearrangement uses TRBV28 and TRBJ1-2; 8 positions match TRBD1. Per germline, CDR1 MDHEN and CDR2 SYDVKM. The trim removed 2 bases at V and 6 bases at J, leaving 11 bases unmatched. The CDR3 extends over 16 amino acids. CDR3 loop: CASSLPLLGQGDGYTF. In DNA form, the CDR3 reads TGTGCCAGCAGTTTACCCCTGCTCGGACAGGGAGATGGCTACACCTTC.

The V gene is TRBV6-1, the J gene TRBJ2-3; TRBD1 or TRBD2 may be the D gene (5 bases each). The CDR3 spans 14 residues. The V end lost 7 bases, the J end lost 0 bases, and 11 bases lay between the germline ends. CDR1 is MNHNS, CDR2 SASEGT, per germline. CDR3: CASIPGPSTDTQYF. Here the CDR3 DNA reads TGTGCCAGCATCCCGGGGCCGAGCACAGATACGCAGTATTTT.

The chain has TRBV11-2 and TRBJ2-5; D unresolved. Trimming stripped 3 bases from V and 9 bases from J, with 8 bases between. Germline values: CDR1 SGHAT, CDR2 FQNNGV. The CDR3 sequence is 11 residues long. CDR3 region: CASSFHESQYF. The CDR3 DNA reads as TGTGCCAGCAGCTTCCACGAGTCCCAGTACTTC.

The CDR3 DNA sequence: TGTGCCAGTACCCCAGGACAGACCACAGATACGCAGTATTTT. It specifies CASTPGQTTDTQYF. The chain is built from TRBV19 and TRBJ2-3; D is perhaps TRBD1 (6 bases). This CDR3 comprises 14 residues. V lost 7 bases to trimming and J lost 2 bases, with 13 bases between them. Germline values: CDR1 LNHDA, CDR2 SQIVND (reference sequence).

The chain combines TRBV6-1 with TRBJ2-7, with TRBD2 identical over 7 bases. Trimming at V came to 4 bases and at J to 7 bases, leaving 7 bases not matched to a gene. CDR1 and CDR2 (germline): MNHNS, SASEGT. The CDR3 spans 13 residues. CDR3 nucleotides: TGTGCCAGCAGTGGAGGGAGGGATAGAGAGCAGTACTTC. Translated: CASSGGRDREQYF.

This clone was found a few times. The rearrangement links TRBV5-4 to TRBJ2-5; TRBD1 agrees at 9 bases. Unmatched junction bases numbered 7, after V lost 0 bases and J lost 7 bases. CDR3 length equals 15 residues. The V gene's germline CDR1 is SGHNT and CDR2 YYREEE (reference sequence). CDR3 coding DNA: TGTGCCAGCAGCTTGGCGGACAGGGGTATAGGGACCCAGTACTTC. It specifies CASSLADRGIGTQYF.

The chain uses TRBV18 and TRBJ2-2; 7 nucleotides line up with TRBD1. CDR3 length equals 15 residues. With 3 bases clipped from V and 5 bases from J, the junction kept 6 bases outside the gene matches. Germline CDR1 is KGHSH and CDR2 is LQKENI. The CDR3 bases are TGTGCCAGCTCACCGACGGAGACAGGGACCGGGGAGCTGTTTTTT. Protein: CASSPTETGTGELFF.

This clone was seen only a few times. This chain connects TRBV5-1 to TRBJ2-6; D possibly corresponds to TRBD2 (5 bases). V lost 1 base to trimming and J lost 0 bases, with 11 bases between them. Per the germline V gene, CDR1 is SGHRS and CDR2 is YFSETQ. The CDR3 is 17 residues long. This CDR3 reads CASSLREGASGANVLTF. As DNA, the CDR3 is TGCGCCAGCAGCTTGCGTGAGGGAGCCTCTGGGGCCAACGTCCTGACTTTC. The full variable domain, rest sourced from reference TRBV5-1 and TRBJ2-6, is KAGVTQTPRYLIKTRGQQVTLSCSPISGHRSVSWYQQTPGQGLQFLFEYFSETQRNKGNFPGRFSGRQFSNSRSEMNVSTLELGDSALYLCASSLREGASGANVLTFGAGSRLTVL.

This clone was seen a few times. The sample has other DNA sequences that encode this CDR3 too. The chain carries TRBV20-1 and TRBJ2-7, with D tentatively TRBD2 (6 bases). This CDR3 spans 11 amino acids. Germline V lookup: CDR1 DFQATT, CDR2 SNEGSKA (reference sequence). V lost 6 bases and J lost 3, with 9 bases in between. CDR3 nucleotides: TGCAGTGCGGGGACTGGCTACGAGCAGTACTTC. This sequence encodes CSAGTGYEQYF.

The chain joins TRBV14 to TRBJ2-3; 8 bases line up with TRBD2. V was pared by 4 bases and J by 15 bases, with 9 bases of the junction left unmatched. The germline V gene encodes CDR1 SGHDN and CDR2 FVKESK. The CDR3 length is 12 residues. The CDR3 DNA sequence: TGTGCCAGCAGCCCCGGGGGGGCCGTAAATTATTTT. Protein sequence: CASSPGGAVNYF.

This clone was picked up a small number of times. The chain joins TRBV15 to TRBJ1-4; the match to TRBD1 covers 7 bases. CDR1 is LNHNV, CDR2 YYDKDF, per germline (reference sequence). This CDR3 is 16 amino acids long. The J segment lost 0 bases and the V segment lost 4 bases, leaving 5 bases of the junction unmatched. CDR3 in DNA: TGTGCCACCAGCATAGACAGGGCCGCAACTAATGAAAAACTGTTTTTT. This codes for CATSIDRAATNEKLFF.

The CDR3 loop is CASSYSFNSLNEQFF. DNA for the CDR3: TGTGCCAGCAGTTACTCATTCAACAGTCTCAATGAGCAGTTCTTC. The rearrangement links TRBV6-5 to TRBJ2-1; the D is unclear. V was cut by 0 bases and J by 6 bases, with 12 bases left in between. The CDR3 has 15 residues. Germline V gene sequence: CDR1 MNHEY, CDR2 SVGAGI.

This clone was observed a handful of times. The rearrangement links TRBV4-3 to TRBJ2-2; 11 bases match TRBD2. Germline V gives CDR1 LGHNA, CDR2 YSLEER. The V and J ends lost 0 bases and 8 bases, in that order; junction bases with no gene match: 14. The CDR3 has 19 amino acids. CDR3 sequence (DNA): TGCGCCAGCAGCCAAGATGGGCTAGCGGGGGGCTCCTCTAGAGGGGAGCTGTTTTTT. As protein: CASSQDGLAGGSSRGELFF.